A single sample is the source of the 11 T cell receptor beta chains below, sequenced in a study of PD-1 blockade in classical Hodgkin lymphoma. Every patient had relapsed following autologous stem cell transplantation, and cohorts differed in brentuximab vedotin exposure. Data came from immunoSEQ multiplex PCR; TCRdb stores just in-frame clones and leaves some out. The table shows fewer than 65,000 clones, with 80% to 90% occurring only once. The material was peripheral blood mononuclear cells (PBMCs), obtained at baseline. All receptors come from a human donor with classical Hodgkin lymphoma.

CDR3 sequence (DNA): TGCGCCAGCAGCTTGGCCGCCCCCCCTCCGAGTGAGGGGGGAGGTGTTCGGGAGACCCAGTACTTC. Its translation: CASSLAAPPPSEGGGVRETQYF. The genes are TRBV5-1 and TRBJ2-5, with D tentatively TRBD1 or TRBD2 (6 bases each). Trimming cost V 0 bases and J 5 bases, with 35 bases left between them. Germline V gives CDR1 SGHRS, CDR2 YFSETQ. The CDR3 extends over 22 amino acids.

This chain connects TRBV2 to TRBJ2-5; D tentatively fits TRBD1 or TRBD2 (5 bases each). V dropped 4 bases and J dropped 2 bases, with 11 bases sitting between them. Germline V gene sequence: CDR1 SNHLY, CDR2 FYNNEI. The CDR3 consists of 14 residues. This CDR3 is CASSVGTGQETQYF. The CDR3 coding sequence is TGTGCCAGCAGTGTTGGGACCGGGCAAGAGACCCAGTACTTC.

The chain carries TRBV27 and TRBJ1-6; D remains unclear. The CDR3 runs to 15 residues. Germline lookup yields CDR1 MNHEY and CDR2 SMNVEV (reference sequence). V was cut by 5 bases and J by 13 bases, with 21 bases left in between. The chain's CDR3 is CASSPRAGIQGPLHF. The CDR3 coding sequence is TGTGCCAGCAGTCCTCGGGCCGGGATCCAAGGGCCCCTCCACTTT.

The CDR3, as DNA: TGTGCCAGCAGCCTTACAGGGAATAACTATGGCTACACCTTC. It encodes CASSLTGNNYGYTF. This sequence joins TRBV7-9 and TRBJ1-2; a possible D gene is TRBD1 (6 bases). V gave up 5 bases and J gave up 1 base, with 11 bases separating them. Germline V gives CDR1 SEHNR, CDR2 FQNEAQ (reference sequence). There are 14 residues in the CDR3.

The J gene is TRBJ2-3, the V gene TRBV11-2; 9 bases map to TRBD1. Germline CDR1 and CDR2: SGHAT and FQNNGV. The V gene end was trimmed by 4 bases and the J gene end by 4 bases; junction bases not matched to a gene: 12. The CDR3 is made up of 17 amino acids. CDR3 nucleotide sequence: TGTGCCAGCAGCTACCGACCTCGGGACAGGGTTTCAGATACGCAGTATTTT. As protein: CASSYRPRDRVSDTQYF.

Only a few counts were recorded for this clone. This sequence joins TRBV7-2 and TRBJ2-3, with D perhaps TRBD2 (5 bases). The germline V gene has CDR1 SGHTA and CDR2 FQGNSA. The V gene lost 1 base and the J gene lost 5 bases, with 19 bases spanning the gap. The CDR3 covers 17 residues. The CDR3 spells CASSLGGQAPGRDTQYF. CDR3 coding DNA: TGTGCCAGCAGCTTAGGCGGGCAGGCGCCCGGGCGAGATACGCAGTATTTT.

The J gene is TRBJ2-3, the V gene TRBV6-1; 7 bases align to TRBD2. Germline CDR1 is MNHNS and CDR2 is SASEGT. V lost 8 bases, J lost 6 bases, and 8 bases stayed unmatched. The CDR3 length is 13 residues. The CDR3 spells CASGGESLDTQYF. In DNA form, the CDR3 reads TGTGCCAGCGGGGGGGAGTCGCTCGATACGCAGTATTTT.

The chain employs TRBV5-6 and TRBJ1-2; 7 bases align to TRBD1. J gave up 8 bases and V 0 bases, and 7 bases lay outside the gene matches. This CDR3 comprises 14 residues. The germline CDR1 and CDR2 sequences are SGHDT and YYEEEE. In nucleotides, the CDR3 is TGTGCCAGCAGCTTGGAAGTCAGGGGGAAGGGCTACACCTTC. It specifies CASSLEVRGKGYTF.

The gene calls are TRBV19 and TRBJ1-1; D not certain. V gave up 3 bases and J gave up 1 base, with 6 bases separating them. CDR3 size: 13 residues. Germline V gene lookup returns CDR1 LNHDA and CDR2 SQIVND (reference sequence). The CDR3 loop reads CASSMRQNTEAFF. In DNA, the CDR3 is TGTGCCAGTAGTATGAGACAGAACACTGAAGCTTTCTTT.

The rearrangement uses TRBV6-1 and TRBJ2-5; either TRBD1 or TRBD2 may fit D (5 bases each). The germline V gene encodes CDR1 MNHNS and CDR2 SASEGT. CDR3 length: 14 amino acids. V was clipped by 7 bases and J by 3 bases, with 15 bases between them. For the CDR3, the DNA is TGTGCCAGCATCGTGGGGGTGGGGAAAGAGACCCAGTACTTC. Encoded protein: CASIVGVGKETQYF.

The chain is built from TRBV4-2 and TRBJ1-1, with D perhaps matching TRBD1 (5 bases). The germline V and J ends were trimmed by 0 bases and 5 bases, with 16 bases remaining between them. Germline CDR1 is LGHNA and CDR2 is YNFKEQ. This CDR3 has 16 amino acids. DNA for the CDR3: TGTGCCAGCAGCCAAGAGGCAGGGAGAGAAGTGACTGAAGCTTTCTTT. This gives the protein CASSQEAGREVTEAFF.